The present T cell receptor (beta chain) was sequenced within a study of memory CD8 T cells in hepatitis C reinfection. As for the study in general: Samples at peak reinfection came 3 to 8 weeks post-detection. Study conclusions and caveats: With roughly five donors, public clonotype conclusions could not be definitive.

Profiled with immunoSEQ multiplex PCR; TCRdb holds only in-frame clones, not every one. The sample consists of around 47,000 clones, 85% to 90% of them appearing once. For this clone: The antigen is not known.

Time point specified: peak reinfection, 3 to 8 weeks after reinfection detection. TCR sequencing was done directly ex vivo on sorted cells, without expansion in vitro. A couple of donors provided sorted CD3+ CD8+ CD45RO- naive CD8 T cells at all three reinfection time points. Germline V gene sequence: CDR1 SGHVS, CDR2 FNYEAQ. This CDR3 is built from 14 residues. J lost 7 bases, V lost 5 bases, and 5 bases had no gene match. The sequencing sample was made of naive CD8+ T cells sorted from blood. This sequence originates from a man between 18 and 35 years old with hepatitis C virus infection. The V gene is TRBV7-6, the J gene TRBJ2-1; 10 nucleotides agree with TRBD1. This CDR3 is CASSPTGGNNEQFF. The CDR3 DNA sequence: TGTGCCAGCAGCCCGACAGGGGGCAATAATGAGCAGTTCTTC.